The 11 T cell receptor beta chains in this list originate from one sample, sequenced in a study of CD8+ T cells in alopecia areata. The authors extracted RNA and reverse transcribed it into cDNA as the sequencing template. Repertoires were generated with immunoSEQ multiplex PCR, while TCRdb's copy carries only in-frame clones and drops some. The data hold tens of thousands of clones, with 29% observed a single time. Treatment in this sample: oral pan-JAK inhibitor, 5-10 mg twice daily. The sample consisted of CD8+ T cells sorted from blood, taken at week 4, from a patient treated with tofacitinib. The receptors here all came from a human donor with alopecia areata.

This clone was observed a handful of times. V and J are TRBV6-5 and TRBJ2-7; D is perhaps TRBD2 (6 bases). This CDR3 comprises 13 residues. V lost 10 bases and J 7 bases, leaving 20 bases between the germline ends. Looked up from germline, CDR1 is MNHEY and CDR2 is SVGAGI. The CDR3 sequence: CATDLGRELEQYF. The CDR3 DNA follows: TGTGCCACCGACCTCGGGCGGGAACTTGAGCAGTACTTC.

V usage is TRBV28 and J usage is TRBJ1-1; possible D gene TRBD1, 5 bases. CDR1 is MDHEN, CDR2 SYDVKM, per germline. The CDR3 extends over 13 amino acids. Trimming shortened V by 7 bases and J by 7 bases, and 16 bases separated the two germline ends. CDR3 sequence reads: CASTSGGTIEAFF. CDR3 nucleotide sequence: TGTGCCAGCACCTCGGGGGGTACGATTGAAGCTTTCTTT.

V is TRBV29-1 and J is TRBJ2-7, with D maybe TRBD2 (7 bases). The CDR3 has 14 residues. Per the germline V gene, CDR1 is SQVTM and CDR2 is ANQGSEA. V shed 4 bases and J shed 0 bases, with 13 bases lying between them. CDR3 nucleotides: TGCAGCGTTGGGGGGCTAGCGGACTCCTACGAGCAGTACTTC. Translated, it gives CSVGGLADSYEQYF.

By share, this clone ranks as medium-sized. The rearrangement links TRBV6-5 to TRBJ2-2; weak D call: TRBD2 (6 bases). The CDR3 runs to 14 residues. Looked up from germline, CDR1 is MNHEY and CDR2 is SVGAGI. The V end was cut by 6 bases, the J end by 6 bases, with 14 bases between. This CDR3 reads CASRHARESGELFF. The CDR3 bases are TGTGCCAGCAGGCACGCGCGGGAATCCGGGGAGCTGTTTTTT.

V is TRBV29-1 and J is TRBJ2-5, with D possibly being TRBD1 or TRBD2 (5 bases each). CDR1 SQVTM and CDR2 ANQGSEA come from the germline V gene. Trimming stripped 1 base from V and 0 bases from J, with 15 bases between. The CDR3 totals 16 residues. DNA of the CDR3: TGCAGCGTTGAAGCACCGGGACCTAGGTACCAAGAGACCCAGTACTTC. Its translation is CSVEAPGPRYQETQYF.

This chain uses TRBV27 with TRBJ1-1; D is unresolved. V lost 2 bases and J lost 5, with 12 bases in between. This CDR3 has 14 residues. Per germline, CDR1 MNHEY and CDR2 SMNVEV (reference sequence). The CDR3 is CASSLQPDWTEAFF. As DNA, the CDR3 is TGTGCCAGCAGTTTACAACCCGATTGGACTGAAGCTTTCTTT.

The J gene is TRBJ2-5, the V gene TRBV4-1; 7 nucleotides line up with TRBD1. The tail of the sequence fits TRBJ2-7 better, so the J call may be wrong. Germline V gene sequence: CDR1 MGHRA, CDR2 YSYEKL. This CDR3 has 13 amino acids. CDR3 loop: CASSQGTGYEQYF. The DNA of the CDR3 is TGCGCCAGCAGCCAAGGGACAGGCTACGAGCAGTACTTC.

This clone was seen more than once but under ten times. V usage is TRBV15 and J usage is TRBJ2-2, with D unclear. Deletions cut 4 bases from V and 5 bases from J, with 14 bases between. Germline lookup yields CDR1 LNHNV and CDR2 YYDKDF (reference sequence). This CDR3 has 15 residues. As DNA, the CDR3 is TGTGCCACCAGCAAGGTGGGGTTTAAGACCGGGGAGCTGTTTTTT. Amino acids: CATSKVGFKTGELFF.

This clone was seen more than once but under ten times. This chain connects TRBV23-1 to TRBJ2-5; TRBD1 agrees at 8 bases. TRBV23-1 is filed as an ORF, its function uncertain. The CDR3 has 16 amino acids. J gave up 4 bases and V 0 bases, and 7 bases lay outside the gene matches. In nucleotides, the CDR3 is TGCGCCAGCAGTCAATCGAAGACAGGGGAAGGAGAGACCCAGTACTTC. Protein: CASSQSKTGEGETQYF.

The CDR3 DNA sequence: TGTGCCAGCAGTGAAGGGAGGGGGAGTGGGTTAAATAACTATGGCTACACCTTC. This sequence encodes CASSEGRGSGLNNYGYTF. The chain links TRBV6-1 to TRBJ1-2; a possible D gene is TRBD1 (6 bases). There are 18 residues in the CDR3. In germline, CDR1 is MNHNS, CDR2 SASEGT. Trimming removed 1 base at V and 1 base at J, with 19 bases between.

The V call is TRBV9, the J call TRBJ2-7; maybe TRBD2 (6 bases). The V end lost 4 bases, the J end lost 2 bases, and 16 bases lay between the germline ends. Germline-derived CDR1 and CDR2 are SGDLS and YYNGEE. CDR3 length equals 15 residues. The DNA of the CDR3 is TGTGCCAGCAGCCCTGGGGGGACTGCGGCCTACGAGCAGTACTTC. Protein sequence: CASSPGGTAAYEQYF.